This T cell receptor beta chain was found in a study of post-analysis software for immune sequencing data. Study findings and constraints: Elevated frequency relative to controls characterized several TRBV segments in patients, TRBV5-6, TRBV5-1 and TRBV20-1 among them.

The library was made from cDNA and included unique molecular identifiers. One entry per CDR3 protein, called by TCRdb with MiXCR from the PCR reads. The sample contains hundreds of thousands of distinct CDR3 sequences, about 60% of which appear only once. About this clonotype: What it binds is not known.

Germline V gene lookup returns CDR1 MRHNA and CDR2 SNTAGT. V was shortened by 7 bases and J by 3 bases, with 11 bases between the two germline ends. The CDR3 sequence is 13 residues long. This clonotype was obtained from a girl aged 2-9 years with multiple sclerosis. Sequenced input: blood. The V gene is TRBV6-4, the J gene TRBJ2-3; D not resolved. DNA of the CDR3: TGTGCCAGCATCTTGGGTGTAACAGATACGCAGTATTTT. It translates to CASILGVTDTQYF.